The rows below give T cell receptor beta chains drawn from one sample of a study of shared clonotypes between healthy human individuals. Profiled with immunoSEQ multiplex PCR; TCRdb holds only in-frame clones, not every one. The profile covers about 700,000 clones, with 90% to 95% appearing a single time and about 24% taken by the ten largest. Sequencing input: naive CD8+ T cells sorted from blood. Receptors were obtained from a man in his thirties or forties in good health. Both conserved end residues are part of each CDR3. D genes are given only for firm matches. The listing skips clone size in some rows; elsewhere it reads once, few, many or a size class.

d_gene | j_gene | v_gene | abundance | CDR3aa | CDR3nt
TRBD1 | TRBJ2-7 | TRBV9 | NA | CASSPRQGAYEQYF | TGTGCCAGCAGCCCTCGACAGGGGGCCTACGAGCAGTACTTC
NA | TRBJ2-7 | TRBV6-4 | once | CASSAFPGYEQYF | TGTGCCAGCAGTGCTTTTCCCGGCTACGAGCAGTACTTC
NA | TRBJ2-7 | TRBV6-5 | NA | CASSYSTAAYEQYF | TGTGCCAGCAGTTACTCGACAGCGGCCTACGAGCAGTACTTC
TRBD1 | TRBJ2-7 | TRBV15 | NA | CATSPKQGAHEQYF | TGTGCCACCAGTCCTAAGCAGGGGGCCCACGAGCAGTACTTC
TRBD1 | TRBJ2-7 | TRBV5-1 | NA | CASSFPDRGVREQYF | TGCGCCAGCAGCTTCCCGGACAGGGGAGTGAGGGAGCAGTACTTC
NA | TRBJ2-5 | TRBV4-1 | NA | CASSQAREYYQETQYF | TGCGCCAGCAGCCAAGCCCGGGAGTACTATCAAGAGACCCAGTACTTC
TRBD1 | TRBJ2-7 | TRBV7-9 | NA | CASSQPGQAYEQYF | TGTGCCAGCAGCCAGCCGGGACAGGCCTACGAGCAGTACTTC
TRBD2 | TRBJ2-1 | TRBV7-8 | NA | CASSLRLAGGLDAEQFF | TGTGCCAGCAGCCTTAGACTAGCGGGAGGGCTTGATGCTGAGCAGTTCTTC
NA | TRBJ2-7 | TRBV28 | many | CASSGSNYEQYF | TGTGCCAGCAGTGGGAGCAACTACGAGCAGTACTTC
NA | TRBJ2-1 | TRBV27 | NA | CASSLSGSYNEQFF | TGTGCCAGCAGTCTATCGGGTTCCTACAATGAGCAGTTCTTC
TRBD1 | TRBJ1-2 | TRBV7-6 | NA | CASSLGQGHNYGYTF | TGTGCCAGCAGCTTAGGACAGGGGCATAACTATGGCTACACCTTC
NA | TRBJ2-1 | TRBV5-6 | NA | CASSLGGAEQFF | TGTGCCAGCAGCTTGGGGGGTGCGGAGCAGTTCTTC
NA | TRBJ1-1 | TRBV6-1 | once | CASSEEAGLMNTEAFF | TGTGCCAGCAGTGAAGAGGCGGGTCTCATGAACACTGAAGCTTTCTTT
NA | TRBJ1-3 | TRBV7-2 | NA | CASSPGWEYSGNTIYF | TGTGCCAGCAGCCCTGGATGGGAGTACTCTGGAAACACCATATATTTT
TRBD1 | TRBJ2-1 | TRBV13 | once | CASSLAGTEVEQFF | TGTGCCAGCAGCTTAGCCGGGACAGAAGTTGAGCAGTTCTTC
NA | TRBJ2-2 | TRBV7-6 | NA | CASSLYRTSNTGELFF | TGTGCCAGCAGCCTGTACAGGACATCGAACACCGGGGAGCTGTTTTTT
TRBD2 | TRBJ2-3 | TRBV29-1 | NA | CGVEGSPGLAGPLYDGTDTQYF | TGCGGCGTTGAAGGCTCACCGGGACTAGCGGGACCCCTTTATGATGGCACAGATACGCAGTATTTT
NA | TRBJ2-7 | TRBV11-1 | NA | CASSLSPSYEQYF | TGTGCCAGCAGCTTAAGCCCCTCCTACGAGCAGTACTTC
NA | TRBJ2-5 | TRBV28 | NA | CASHSGGEETQYF | TGTGCCAGTCACAGTGGAGGGGAAGAGACCCAGTACTTC
TRBD2 | TRBJ2-3 | TRBV18 | NA | CASSLSSGSTDTQYF | TGTGCCAGCTCACTTTCTAGCGGGAGTACAGATACGCAGTATTTT
NA | TRBJ2-4 | TRBV28 | NA | CASIKDLGVNIQYF | TGTGCCAGCATCAAGGATTTGGGTGTAAACATTCAGTACTTC
TRBD2 | TRBJ2-7 | TRBV6-1 | NA | CASSSEPGLLYEQYF | TGTGCCAGCAGCTCAGAACCGGGACTACTCTACGAGCAGTACTTC
NA | TRBJ2-7 | TRBV29-1 | NA | CSVEVGPTYEQYF | TGCAGCGTTGAAGTCGGACCTACCTACGAGCAGTACTTC
TRBD2 | TRBJ2-5 | TRBV6-6 | NA | CASTSVGREVETQYF | TGTGCCAGCACCTCAGTTGGGAGGGAGGTGGAGACCCAGTACTTC
NA | TRBJ2-3 | TRBV6-6 | NA | CASSSPVGFDTQYF | TGTGCCAGCAGTTCCCCCGTGGGGTTTGATACGCAGTATTTT
TRBD1 | TRBJ1-4 | TRBV7-9 | NA | CASRAGGRGLSEKLFF | TGTGCCAGCAGGGCTGGTGGCAGGGGGTTGAGTGAAAAACTGTTTTTT
TRBD1 | TRBJ1-1 | TRBV30 | NA | CAWSETGVFNEAFF | TGTGCCTGGAGTGAGACAGGGGTCTTCAATGAAGCTTTCTTT
TRBD1 | TRBJ1-5 | TRBV7-9 | NA | CASSLTGGHQPQHF | TGTGCCAGCAGCTTGACAGGGGGCCATCAGCCCCAGCATTTT